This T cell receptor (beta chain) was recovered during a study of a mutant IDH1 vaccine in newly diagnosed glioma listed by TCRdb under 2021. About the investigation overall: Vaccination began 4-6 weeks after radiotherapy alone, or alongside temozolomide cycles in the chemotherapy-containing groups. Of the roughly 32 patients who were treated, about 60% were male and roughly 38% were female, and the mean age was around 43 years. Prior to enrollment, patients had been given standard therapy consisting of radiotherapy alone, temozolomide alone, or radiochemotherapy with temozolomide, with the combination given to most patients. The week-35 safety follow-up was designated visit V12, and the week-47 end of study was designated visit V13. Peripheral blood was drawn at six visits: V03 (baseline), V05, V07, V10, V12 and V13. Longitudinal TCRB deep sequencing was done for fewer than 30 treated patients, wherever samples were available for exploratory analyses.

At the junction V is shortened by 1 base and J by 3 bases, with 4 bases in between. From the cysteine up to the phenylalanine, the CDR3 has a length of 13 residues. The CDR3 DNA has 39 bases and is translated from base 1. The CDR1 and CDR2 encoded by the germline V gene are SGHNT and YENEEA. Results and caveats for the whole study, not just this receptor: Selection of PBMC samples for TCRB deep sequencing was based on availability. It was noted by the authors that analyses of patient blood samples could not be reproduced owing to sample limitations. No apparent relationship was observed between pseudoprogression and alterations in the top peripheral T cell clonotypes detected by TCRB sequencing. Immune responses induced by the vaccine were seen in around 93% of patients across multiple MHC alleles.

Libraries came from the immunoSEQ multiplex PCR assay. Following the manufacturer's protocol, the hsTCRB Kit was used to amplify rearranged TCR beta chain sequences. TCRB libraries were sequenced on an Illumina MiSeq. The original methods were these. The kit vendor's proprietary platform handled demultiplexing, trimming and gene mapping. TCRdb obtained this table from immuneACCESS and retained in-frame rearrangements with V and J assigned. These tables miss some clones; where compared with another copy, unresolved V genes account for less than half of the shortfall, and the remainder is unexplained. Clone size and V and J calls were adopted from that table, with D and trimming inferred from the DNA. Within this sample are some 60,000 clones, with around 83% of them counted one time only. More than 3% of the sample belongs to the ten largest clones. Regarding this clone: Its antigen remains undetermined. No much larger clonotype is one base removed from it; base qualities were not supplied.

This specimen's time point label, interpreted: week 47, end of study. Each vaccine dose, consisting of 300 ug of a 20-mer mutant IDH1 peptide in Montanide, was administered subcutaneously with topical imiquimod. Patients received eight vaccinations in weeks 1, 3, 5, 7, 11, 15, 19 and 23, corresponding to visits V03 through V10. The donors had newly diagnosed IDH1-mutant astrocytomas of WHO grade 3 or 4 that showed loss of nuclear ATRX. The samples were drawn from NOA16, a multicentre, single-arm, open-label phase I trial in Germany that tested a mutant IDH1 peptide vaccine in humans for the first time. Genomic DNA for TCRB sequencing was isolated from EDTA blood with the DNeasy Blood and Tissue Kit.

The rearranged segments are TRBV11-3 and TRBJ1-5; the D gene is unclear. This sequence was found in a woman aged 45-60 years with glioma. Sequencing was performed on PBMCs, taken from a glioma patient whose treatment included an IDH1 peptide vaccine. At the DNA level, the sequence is TGTGCCAGCAGCTTAGGTCTCAATCAGCCCCAGCATTTT. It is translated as CASSLGLNQPQHF.